Below are 20 T cell receptor beta chains sequenced from a single sample in a study of blood T cell repertoires in COVID-19. Assay used: immunoSEQ multiplex PCR; TCRdb lists only in-frame clones, some missing. The profile shows about 120,000 clones, around 90% of them singletons. The sample taken for sequencing was peripheral blood. All receptors come from a woman in her 50s with acute or convalescent COVID-19.

J is TRBJ2-1 and V is TRBV19; 11 bases are a match to TRBD2. V shed 1 base, J shed 0 bases, and the junction held 11 bases outside the gene matches. Germline CDR1 and CDR2: LNHDA and SQIVND (reference sequence). The CDR3 length is 20 residues. CDR3: CASSIVLGLGTSGSYNEQFF. The DNA of the CDR3 is TGTGCCAGTAGTATAGTTTTGGGTCTGGGGACTAGCGGCTCCTACAATGAGCAGTTCTTC.

The chain combines TRBV3-1 (or the pseudogene TRBV3-2) with TRBJ2-3; D ambiguous. Deletions cut 5 bases from V and 4 bases from J, with 7 bases between. CDR1 LGHDT and CDR2 YNNKEL come from the germline V gene (reference sequence). The CDR3 is made up of 12 amino acids. The CDR3 spells CASSSPSDTQYF. For the CDR3, the DNA is TGTGCCAGCAGCTCCCCGTCAGATACGCAGTATTTT.

The gene calls are TRBV3-1 (or the pseudogene TRBV3-2) and TRBJ1-4, with D possibly matching TRBD1 (6 bases). The CDR3 is 16 residues long. Germline CDR1 is LGHDT and CDR2 is YNNKEL (reference sequence). Trimming left V 4 bases short and J 3 bases short, with 15 bases between. CDR3 bases: TGTGCCAGCAGCCCCCAACAGGGTTCGGCTAATGAAAAACTGTTTTTT. It yields the protein CASSPQQGSANEKLFF.

This clone has just one count. The J gene is TRBJ2-1, the V gene TRBV9; 10 positions match TRBD2. The junction had 5 bases not matched to a gene; V was cut back by 1 base and J by 7 bases. This CDR3 contains 15 residues. The germline gives CDR1 SGDLS, CDR2 YYNGEE. The CDR3: CASSVLAGVGNEQFF. The CDR3 nucleotides are TGTGCCAGCAGCGTACTAGCGGGAGTTGGTAATGAGCAGTTCTTC. Full variable domain (rest looked up from reference TRBV9 and TRBJ2-1): DSGVTQTPKHLITATGQRVTLRCSPRSGDLSVYWYQQSLDQGLQFLIQYYNGEERAKGNILERFSAQQFPDLHSELNLSSLELGDSALYFCASSVLAGVGNEQFFGPGTRLTVL.

The V and J genes are TRBV6-5 and TRBJ1-4, with D perhaps matching TRBD1 (6 bases). With 2 bases removed from V and 8 bases from J, the gap between germline ends came to 18 bases. The CDR3 consists of 16 residues. The V gene's germline CDR1 is MNHEY and CDR2 SVGAGI. Written as DNA, the CDR3 is TGTGCCAGCAGTTACCGAGGGGGGGGCGCCGGGGAAAAACTGTTTTTT. It specifies CASSYRGGGAGEKLFF.

The chain links TRBV18 to TRBJ2-6; a weak D match, TRBD1 (6 bases). Trimming left V 2 bases short and J 1 base short, with 12 bases between. Germline V gene lookup returns CDR1 KGHSH and CDR2 LQKENI. This CDR3 has 17 amino acids. CDR3 nucleotide sequence: TGTGCCAGCTCACCAAACACAGGGCTGTCTGGGGCCAACGTCCTGACTTTC. It specifies CASSPNTGLSGANVLTF. Full variable domain (outside the CDR3, taken from reference TRBV18 and TRBJ2-6): NAGVMQNPRHLVRRRGQEARLRCSPMKGHSHVYWYRQLPEEGLKFMVYLQKENIIDESGMPKERFSAEFPKEGPSILRIQQVVRGDSAAYFCASSPNTGLSGANVLTFGAGSRLTVL.

This clone was observed once. The CDR3 protein is CSVPAAENIQYF. The DNA of the CDR3 is TGCAGCGTCCCTGCGGCTGAAAACATTCAGTACTTC. The chain employs TRBV29-1 and TRBJ2-4; D remains ambiguous. From germline, CDR1 is SQVTM and CDR2 ANQGSEA. The CDR3 runs to 12 residues. Trimming took off 6 bases at V and 5 bases at J, with 11 bases between the two ends.

The V and J genes are TRBV5-4 and TRBJ2-1; unclear D gene. Trimming shortened V by 0 bases and J by 3 bases, and 4 bases separated the two germline ends. This CDR3 comprises 13 residues. In germline, CDR1 is SGHNT, CDR2 YYREEE (reference sequence). CDR3 DNA: TGTGCCAGCAGCTTGGCTAGCTACAATGAGCAGTTCTTC. This codes for CASSLASYNEQFF.

In DNA form, the CDR3 reads TGTGCCAGTAATTTTCTACAGAACTCCAATCAGCCCCAGCATTTT. As protein: CASNFLQNSNQPQHF. The J gene is TRBJ1-5, the V gene TRBV19; D unresolved. With 7 bases removed from V and 3 bases from J, the gap between germline ends came to 16 bases. The CDR3 is 15 amino acids. CDR1 is LNHDA and CDR2 is SQIVND in the germline V gene (reference sequence).

DNA of the CDR3: TGTGCCAGCACCGGGACAGGGGGGCCACTGGCCGGGGAGCTGTTTTTT. This sequence encodes CASTGTGGPLAGELFF. This chain joins TRBV5-5 and TRBJ2-2; 11 positions agree with TRBD1. The CDR3 extends over 16 amino acids. Per germline, CDR1 SGHKS and CDR2 YYEKEE (reference sequence). V was clipped by 6 bases and J by 6 bases; unmatched bases: 10. The variable domain in full, completed from reference TRBV5-5 and TRBJ2-2, reads DAGVTQSPTHLIKTRGQQVTLRCSPISGHKSVSWYQQVLGQGPQFIFQYYEKEERGRGNFPDRFSARQFPNYSSELNVNALLLGDSALYLCASTGTGGPLAGELFFGEGSRLTVL.

This clone was counted a single time. The V gene is TRBV10-3, the J gene TRBJ1-6; possible D gene TRBD1, 6 bases. The CDR3 is 14 amino acids. V was cut by 5 bases and J by 10 bases, with 15 bases left in between. Germline V gene data show CDR1 as ENHRY and CDR2 as SYGVKD. The CDR3 sequence: CAISRRDTDSPLHF. The CDR3 bases are TGTGCCATCAGTCGTAGGGACACCGACTCACCCCTCCACTTT.

CDR3 loop: CASSDRGFGEKLFF. CDR3 DNA: TGCGCCAGCAGTGACAGGGGATTTGGTGAAAAACTGTTTTTT. V and J are TRBV10-1 and TRBJ1-4, with TRBD1 as a possible D gene (6 bases). CDR1 is WNHNN, CDR2 SYGVQD, per germline (reference sequence). The CDR3 length is 14 residues. The V end was cut by 3 bases, the J end by 7 bases, with 12 bases between.

The rearrangement uses TRBV19 and TRBJ2-1, with 7 bases that match TRBD2. CDR3 length: 14 amino acids. V lost 4 bases to trimming and J lost 8 bases; unmatched junction nucleotides: 8. The germline V gene encodes CDR1 LNHDA and CDR2 SQIVND (reference sequence). In DNA, the CDR3 is TGTGCCAGTAGTACCAGCGGGATCATCGATGAGCAGTTCTTC. Protein sequence: CASSTSGIIDEQFF.

V is TRBV19 and J is TRBJ2-7; 9 bases fit TRBD2. The CDR3 has 15 residues. The germline CDR1 and CDR2 sequences are LNHDA and SQIVND (reference sequence). V trimming: 5 bases; J trimming: 6 bases; junction bases outside the gene matches: 11. The CDR3 spells CASSLSGREGAEQYF. The CDR3 DNA is TGTGCCAGTAGTCTCTCGGGGCGGGAGGGTGCCGAGCAGTACTTC.

The genes are TRBV19 and TRBJ2-1; TRBD2 agrees at 11 bases. Germline CDR1 reads LNHDA; CDR2 reads SQIVND (reference sequence). V was clipped by 8 bases and J by 3 bases; unmatched bases: 0. CDR3 size: 13 residues. The CDR3 loop reads CASLAGGYNEQFF. The CDR3 bases are TGTGCCAGTCTAGCGGGAGGCTACAATGAGCAGTTCTTC.

J is TRBJ1-2 and V is TRBV5-1; the D gene is possibly TRBD1 (5 bases). Germline CDR1 is SGHRS and CDR2 is YFSETQ. CDR3 size: 14 residues. Deletions cut 0 bases from V and 8 bases from J, with 14 bases between. CDR3 sequence: CASSLVRGLEGYTF. The CDR3 DNA follows: TGCGCCAGCAGCTTGGTTAGGGGCCTGGAGGGCTACACCTTC.

The chain links TRBV7-9 to TRBJ1-2; 8 nucleotides match TRBD1. Trimming cost V 5 bases and J 4 bases; bases outside gene matches: 6. CDR3 size: 14 residues. The germline V gene encodes CDR1 SEHNR and CDR2 FQNEAQ (reference sequence). This CDR3 reads CASSAQGAGYGYTF. CDR3 DNA: TGTGCCAGCAGCGCCCAGGGGGCAGGCTATGGCTACACCTTC.

The chain carries TRBV3-1 (or the pseudogene TRBV3-2) and TRBJ2-2; 8 bases agree with TRBD2. The length of the CDR3 is 15 residues. The germline V gene has CDR1 LGHDT and CDR2 YNNKEL (reference sequence). With V trimmed by 0 bases and J by 7 bases, 4 bases remained unmatched. The DNA for the CDR3 is TGTGCCAGCAGCCAAGACTGGCGGGAGGTCGGGGAGCTGTTTTTT. Protein sequence: CASSQDWREVGELFF.

The chain is built from TRBV6-6 and TRBJ1-6, with TRBD1 matching 10 bases. The germline V gene encodes CDR1 MNHNY and CDR2 SVGAGI (reference sequence). The CDR3 sequence is 15 residues long. Trimming at V came to 2 bases and at J to 8 bases, leaving 3 bases not matched to a gene. CDR3 sequence: CASSYRDRGDSPLHF. The CDR3 coding sequence is TGTGCCAGCAGTTACAGGGACAGGGGTGATTCACCCCTCCACTTT.

The chain employs TRBV11-2 and TRBJ2-7; TRBD1 is a possible D gene (5 bases). Per the germline V gene, CDR1 is SGHAT and CDR2 is FQNNGV. The germline V and J ends were trimmed by 0 bases and 3 bases, with 12 bases remaining between them. CDR3 length: 15 amino acids. CDR3 amino acids: CASSLDNQGFYEQYF. The CDR3 nucleotides are TGTGCCAGCAGCTTAGATAATCAGGGCTTCTACGAGCAGTACTTC.